This TCR beta chain was documented in a study of shared clonotypes between healthy human individuals. Remarks on this clone: Its specificity is unknown.

Clones were sequenced by immunoSEQ multiplex PCR, and TCRdb holds only the in-frame ones, with some missing. Among 1,400,000 or so clones, approximately 98.5% were seen once, and the ten largest hold approximately 0.4%. Study findings and constraints: Clonotypes shared by all four sorted-subset donors had higher generation probabilities than non-shared clonotypes.

CD45RA-negative memory and CD45RA+ naive subsets were split from the CD4+ cells. The CDR3 has 12 residues. Trimming took off 4 bases at V and 7 bases at J, with 10 bases between the two ends. Per germline, CDR1 SQVTM and CDR2 ANQGSEA. The J gene is TRBJ1-4, the V gene TRBV29-1; unclear D gene. This TCR derives from a man younger than 40 in good health. Sequencing was done on a sample of naive CD4+ T cells sorted from blood. Subset denoted: CD45RA+ positively selected. This CDR3 is CSVGRDSEKLFF. The CDR3 region has the DNA TGCAGCGTTGGCCGGGATAGTGAAAAACTGTTTTTT.